This is a list of T cell receptor beta chains from one sample in a study of cytotoxic CD8 clonotypes in ibrutinib-treated CLL. Data came from immunoSEQ multiplex PCR; TCRdb stores just in-frame clones and leaves some out. The profile shows fewer than 150,000 clones, about 85% of them singletons. Sequencing used PBMCs, obtained after 24 months of ibrutinib treatment. The receptors stem from a human donor with chronic lymphocytic leukemia. Each CDR3 is given with its conserved first and last residue. D genes are given only for firm matches. Clone size appears in some rows only: once, few, many, or a class for an expanded clone.

D	V	size	J	DNA	CDR3
.	TRBV18	.	TRBJ2-5	TGTGCCAGCTCACCAGGGACCCAAGAGACCCAGTACTTC	CASSPGTQETQYF
TRBD1	TRBV5-1	.	TRBJ2-7	TGCGCCAGCAGGAGACAGGGTATAGACGAGCAGTACTTC	CASRRQGIDEQYF
.	TRBV7-2	.	TRBJ2-3	TGTGCCAGCAGCTTAGGGGGGAGGACAGATACGCAGTATTTT	CASSLGGRTDTQYF
TRBD2	TRBV7-3	.	TRBJ2-1	TGTGCCAGCAGCTTGGGGACTAGCGGGGGAGAGCAGTTCTTC	CASSLGTSGGEQFF
.	TRBV10-3	.	TRBJ1-1	TGTGCCATCAGTGAGTCGGCAGAAACGAACACTGAAGCTTTCTTT	CAISESAETNTEAFF
TRBD1	TRBV9	.	TRBJ2-2	TGTGCCAGCACCTCGGGGGACAGGAGCAACACCGGGGAGCTGTTTTTT	CASTSGDRSNTGELFF
.	TRBV30	.	TRBJ1-2	TGTGCCTGGAGTGTGGACACCTATGGCTACACCTTC	CAWSVDTYGYTF
.	TRBV20-1	.	TRBJ1-2	TGCAGTGCCTCCGGGAGCATCCAAAACACCTTC	CSASGSIQNTF
TRBD2	TRBV5-1	.	TRBJ2-1	TGCGCCAGCAGGGTTCCCCAGGGGCTAGCGGGGGACGAGCAGTTCTTC	CASRVPQGLAGDEQFF
.	TRBV29-1	once	TRBJ1-4	TGCAGCGTTGAATCTTTTGGGGGTCCTAATGAAAAACTGTTTTTT	CSVESFGGPNEKLFF
.	TRBV5-6	.	TRBJ2-5	TGTGCCAGCAGCTTGGGATCCAGGCAAGAGACCCAGTACTTC	CASSLGSRQETQYF
.	TRBV5-5	.	TRBJ1-1	TGTGCCAGCAGTTCTACAAAGAACACTGAAGCTTTCTTT	CASSSTKNTEAFF
TRBD2	TRBV15	.	TRBJ2-4	TGTGCCACCAGCGGGGAGCGGGGGGCGTATGAGAAGGCCAAAAACATTCAGTACTTC	CATSGERGAYEKAKNIQYF
.	TRBV7-9	.	TRBJ1-4	TGTGCCAGCAGCGTGGACAGCGATGAAAAACTGTTTTTT	CASSVDSDEKLFF
.	TRBV10-3	.	TRBJ2-5	TGTGCCATCAGTGAGACAGGCGAGACCCAGTACTTC	CAISETGETQYF
.	TRBV14	.	TRBJ1-2	TGTGCCAGCAGCCAAGTTTTGCCACCACGGAGCTACACCTTC	CASSQVLPPRSYTF
TRBD1	TRBV6-1	.	TRBJ2-6	TGTGCCAGCAGTGAAATCGTCAGGACAGGCTCCTCTGGGGCCAACGTCCTGACTTTC	CASSEIVRTGSSGANVLTF
TRBD1	TRBV7-9	.	TRBJ1-1	TGTGCCAGCAGCCAACCGGTGGGACAGAACCGAAACACTGAAGCTTTCTTT	CASSQPVGQNRNTEAFF
TRBD1	TRBV11-2	.	TRBJ1-3	TGTGCCAGCAACGTTGACAGGGTGGACACCATATATTTT	CASNVDRVDTIYF
.	TRBV2	.	TRBJ2-1	TGTGCCAGCAGTGAAGGAGGAGCAGGGTCCTACAATGAGCAGTTCTTC	CASSEGGAGSYNEQFF
TRBD2	TRBV6-5	.	TRBJ2-7	TGTGCCAGCAGTTCCCCCGGGAGGAGCTCCTACGAGCAGTACTTC	CASSSPGRSSYEQYF
TRBD1	TRBV30	.	TRBJ1-3	TGTGCCTGCTTGGGGGACAGCTCTGGAAACACCATATATTTT	CACLGDSSGNTIYF
.	TRBV7-2	.	TRBJ1-1	TGTGCCAGCGGAAACAGGCTTCAGAACACTGACGCTTTCTTT	CASGNRLQNTDAFF
TRBD1	TRBV19	.	TRBJ2-2	TGTGCCGGAGGGACAGGGCATAACACCGGGGAGCTGTTTTTT	CAGGTGHNTGELFF
.	TRBV5-1	.	TRBJ2-1	TGCGCCAGCAGCTTACGGACAGGAGCGGGCTACAATGAGCAGTTCTTC	CASSLRTGAGYNEQFF
.	TRBV5-4	.	TRBJ2-7	TGTGCCAGCAGCACCGAGACAGGTTCCTACGAGCAGTACTTC	CASSTETGSYEQYF
.	TRBV7-8	.	TRBJ1-1	TGTGCCAGCACTCTGGAGGGCCTGAACACTGAAGCTTTCTTT	CASTLEGLNTEAFF
.	TRBV18	once	TRBJ2-3	TGTGCCAGCGGAAGGAGAGGGGAGTTTACAGATACGCAGTATTTT	CASGRRGEFTDTQYF
.	TRBV10-3	.	TRBJ2-5	TGTGCCATCGGTGGCAGGCAAGAGACCCAGTACTTC	CAIGGRQETQYF
.	TRBV5-1	.	TRBJ1-3	TGCGCCAGCAGCTTGGGGCAGGACTCTGGAAACACCATATATTTT	CASSLGQDSGNTIYF
.	TRBV28	.	TRBJ1-2	TGTGCCAGCAGGATTGACTACTATGGCTACACCTTC	CASRIDYYGYTF
.	TRBV28	.	TRBJ2-5	TGTGCCAGCAGTTTACAGGATACCCAAGAGACCCAGTACTTC	CASSLQDTQETQYF
.	TRBV11-3	.	TRBJ1-6	TGTGCCAGCAGTCAGGGGCAGGGTTCACCCCTCCACTTT	CASSQGQGSPLHF
.	TRBV7-2	few	TRBJ1-2	TGTGCCAGCAGCTTAGCGCTATTTGCAGGGAATTATGGCTACACCTTC	CASSLALFAGNYGYTF
.	TRBV20-1	.	TRBJ1-2	TGCAGTGCTAGTTCCAACTATGGCTACACCTTC	CSASSNYGYTF
.	TRBV9	.	TRBJ1-3	TGTGCCAGCAGCGTTGGGGGCAGGGGCTCTGGAAACACCATATATTTT	CASSVGGRGSGNTIYF
.	TRBV5-1	.	TRBJ2-7	TGCGCCAGCAGCAGCGGACTAACCAGGACCTACGAGCAGTACTTC	CASSSGLTRTYEQYF
.	TRBV4-1	.	TRBJ2-5	TGCGCCAGCAGCCAGATACAACCGGGACAAGAGGAGACCCAGTACTTC	CASSQIQPGQEETQYF
TRBD1	TRBV7-9	few	TRBJ2-7	TGTGCCAGCAGCCTGACAGGGGTGCAATCCTACGAGCAGTACTTC	CASSLTGVQSYEQYF
TRBD1	TRBV15	few	TRBJ1-2	TGTGCCACCAGCAGAGCAGGGGGTGGCTACACCTTC	CATSRAGGGYTF
TRBD1	TRBV28	.	TRBJ2-7	TGTGCCAGCGAGACAGGGACCTTTCAGCAGTACTTC	CASETGTFQQYF
TRBD1	TRBV6-5	.	TRBJ1-2	TGTGCCAGCAGTTCGTTAGGGACAGGGGAACGTAATGGCTACACCTTC	CASSSLGTGERNGYTF
.	TRBV10-3	.	TRBJ1-1	TGTGCCATCAGTGATGGCAGTCACGCGGACACTGAAGCTTTCTTT	CAISDGSHADTEAFF
.	TRBV7-3	.	TRBJ1-6	TGTGCCAGCAGCGTTCAGGGACGGTCTAATTCACCCCTCCACTTT	CASSVQGRSNSPLHF
.	TRBV30	.	TRBJ1-1	TGTGCCTGGAGTTCGACAGGGAACACTGAAGCTTTCTTT	CAWSSTGNTEAFF
.	TRBV6-5	.	TRBJ2-5	TGTGCCAGCAGTTATTCCCGGGGGTCAGAGACCCAGTACTTC	CASSYSRGSETQYF
.	TRBV7-9	.	TRBJ1-4	TGTGCCAGCAGCCAAGCAAGTTTATCTCTGTTTTTT	CASSQASLSLFF
TRBD2	TRBV30	.	TRBJ2-7	TGTGCCTGGACTAGCGGGGGCTACGAGCAGTACTTC	CAWTSGGYEQYF
.	TRBV28	.	TRBJ1-2	TGTGCCAGCCACCATTCGCCAGGGGTAGGGTATGGCTACACCTTC	CASHHSPGVGYGYTF
.	TRBV18	.	TRBJ1-2	TGTGCCAGCTCACCTCCACGGGGATCAGATGGCTACACCTTC	CASSPPRGSDGYTF
.	TRBV10-1	.	TRBJ2-7	TGCGCCAGCAGTGGACAAATACAGGGTTACGAGCAGTACTTC	CASSGQIQGYEQYF
.	TRBV7-3	.	TRBJ2-7	TGTGCCAGCAGCTTAACATCGACCCCCCAGGGTTCAAAGCGATACGAGCAGTACTTC	CASSLTSTPQGSKRYEQYF
.	TRBV28	.	TRBJ1-1	TGTGCCAGCATTGTGTCCGACCTGAACACTGAAGCTTTCTTT	CASIVSDLNTEAFF
.	TRBV7-3	.	TRBJ2-7	TGTGCCAGCAGCTTAGGCACGTCCAGGATCTCCGAGCAGTACTTC	CASSLGTSRISEQYF